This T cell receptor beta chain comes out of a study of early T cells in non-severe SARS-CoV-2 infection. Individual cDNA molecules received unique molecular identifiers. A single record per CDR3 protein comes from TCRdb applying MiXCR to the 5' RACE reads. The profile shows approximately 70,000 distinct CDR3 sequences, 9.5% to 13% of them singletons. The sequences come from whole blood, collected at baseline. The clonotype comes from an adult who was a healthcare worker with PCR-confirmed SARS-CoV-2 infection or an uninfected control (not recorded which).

CDR3: CASRPTGGRETQYF. The DNA for the CDR3 is TGTGCCAGCAGACCTACAGGGGGCCGAGAGACCCAGTACTTC. This chain uses TRBV6-2 or TRBV6-3 with TRBJ2-5; 9 bases fit TRBD1. Trimming took 6 bases from V and 4 from J; bases not matched to a gene: 6. In germline, CDR1 is MNHEY, CDR2 SVGEGT. The CDR3 contains 14 residues.